Below, one TCR beta chain is given with its context. As originally analysed: Amplification from reference gene primers served as the basis for estimated nucleated cell counts. The data were produced by immunoSEQ multiplex PCR, yet TCRdb's version contains in-frame clones alone and is incomplete. Clonal size and the V and J genes are those of that table, whereas D and trimming came from the DNA. This table has about 150,000 clones, roughly 80% appearing once. The sample originates from a study of blood T cell repertoires in COVID-19. Background on the study: There were acute and convalescent COVID-19 samples, and they came from the United States, Italy and Spain. The cDNA or gDNA used as material had been derived from T cells, B-cell-depleted T cells, or PBMCs.

This CDR3 comprises 13 residues. V dropped 4 bases and J dropped 6 bases, with 13 bases sitting between them. CDR1 SEHNR and CDR2 FQNEAQ come from the germline V gene (reference sequence). The sequenced sample was peripheral blood. This TCR was sampled from a woman of 80 years or more with acute or convalescent COVID-19. The V and J genes are TRBV7-9 and TRBJ2-7, with a tentative D call TRBD2 (5 bases). The CDR3 spells CASSSEVRAEQYF. CDR3 bases: TGTGCCAGCAGCTCGGAGGTGAGAGCCGAGCAGTACTTC.